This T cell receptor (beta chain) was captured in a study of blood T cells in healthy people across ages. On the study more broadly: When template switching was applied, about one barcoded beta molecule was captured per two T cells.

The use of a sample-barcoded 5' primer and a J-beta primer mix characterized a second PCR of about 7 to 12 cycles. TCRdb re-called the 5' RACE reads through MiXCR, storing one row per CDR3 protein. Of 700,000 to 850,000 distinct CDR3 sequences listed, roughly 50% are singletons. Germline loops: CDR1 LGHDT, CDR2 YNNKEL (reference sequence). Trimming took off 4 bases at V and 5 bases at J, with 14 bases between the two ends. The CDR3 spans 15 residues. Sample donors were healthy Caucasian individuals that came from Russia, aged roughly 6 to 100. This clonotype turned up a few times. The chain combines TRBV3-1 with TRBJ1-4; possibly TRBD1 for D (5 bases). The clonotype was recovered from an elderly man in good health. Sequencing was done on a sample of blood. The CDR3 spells CASSLRQSVNEKLFF. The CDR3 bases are TGTGCCAGCAGCCTTCGACAGAGTGTAAATGAAAAACTGTTTTTT. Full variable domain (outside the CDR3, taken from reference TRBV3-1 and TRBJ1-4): DTAVSQTPKYLVTQMGNDKSIKCEQNLGHDTMYWYKQDSKKFLKIMFSYNNKELIINETVPNRFSPKSPDKAHLNLHINSLELGDSAVYFCASSLRQSVNEKLFFGSGTQLSVL.